This passage covers 26 T cell receptor beta chains from one sample sequenced in a study of identical twins. TCRdb re-called the 5' RACE reads through MiXCR, storing one row per CDR3 protein. The top ten clones hold 4% to 6% of a sample with about 220,000 distinct CDR3 sequences, less than 10% of them seen once. Sequencing input: memory (CD45RO+) T cells sorted from blood. These receptor sequences come from a woman in her late teens or twenties in good health.

In this sample, this clonotype turned up a few times. The chain has TRBV27 and TRBJ1-5; no clear D. The V end lost 2 bases, the J end lost 6 bases, and 5 bases lay between the germline ends. From germline, CDR1 is MNHEY and CDR2 SMNVEV (reference sequence). The CDR3 covers 12 residues. CDR3 DNA: TGTGCCAGCAGTTTAAATGGTCAGCCCCAGCATTTT. Amino acid sequence: CASSLNGQPQHF.

At least ten counts were recorded for this clonotype. This chain uses TRBV5-1 with TRBJ2-7; TRBD1 matches 7 bases. CDR3 length: 14 amino acids. J gave up 2 bases and V 5 bases, and 7 bases lay outside the gene matches. Germline values: CDR1 SGHRS, CDR2 YFSETQ. For the CDR3, the DNA is TGCGCCAGCAGTCGGCAGGACAGGACCTACGAGCAGTACTTC. Protein sequence: CASSRQDRTYEQYF. The full variable domain, completed using reference TRBV5-1 and TRBJ2-7, is KAGVTQTPRYLIKTRGQQVTLSCSPISGHRSVSWYQQTPGQGLQFLFEYFSETQRNKGNFPGRFSGRQFSNSRSEMNVSTLELGDSALYLCASSRQDRTYEQYFGPGTRLTVT.

This clonotype was seen repeatedly, ten times or more. The chain is built from TRBV10-3 and TRBJ2-6; unclear D gene. V shed 3 bases and J shed 0 bases, with 6 bases lying between them. Germline V gene lookup returns CDR1 ENHRY and CDR2 SYGVKD. The CDR3 runs to 15 residues. CDR3 nucleotides: TGTGCCATCAGTGATAAGGGCTCTGGGGCCAACGTCCTGACTTTC. This translates into CAISDKGSGANVLTF.

This clonotype has only a few counts. The V and J genes are TRBV20-1 and TRBJ1-5; D is undetermined. This CDR3 spans 15 amino acids. The V gene's germline CDR1 is DFQATT and CDR2 SNEGSKA (reference sequence). V dropped 6 bases and J dropped 1 base, with 16 bases sitting between them. CDR3 residues: CSARGLGGSNQPQHF. DNA for the CDR3: TGCAGTGCCCGTGGTCTGGGCGGCAGCAATCAGCCCCAGCATTTT.

This clonotype was found a few times. A clone one base away is much larger, so this may be a read error. This sequence joins TRBV12-3 or TRBV12-4 and TRBJ1-3; no clear D gene. Trimming shortened V by 5 bases and J by 0 bases, and 2 bases separated the two germline ends. The CDR3 spans 12 residues. In DNA, the CDR3 is TGTGCCAGCAGTATCTCTGGAAACACCATATATTTT. Translation: CASSISGNTIYF.

Here the CDR3 DNA reads TGTGCCATCAGTGACCCTCGACCGGGACTAGAGGGCATTCAGTACTTC. Protein product: CAISDPRPGLEGIQYF. V gene TRBV10-3 combines with J gene TRBJ2-4, with 8 bases that match TRBD2. V trimming: 3 bases; J trimming: 9 bases; junction bases outside the gene matches: 13. Germline values: CDR1 ENHRY, CDR2 SYGVKD. This CDR3 contains 16 residues.

This clonotype was counted a few times. The gene calls are TRBV7-2 and TRBJ2-7; 8 bases are a match to TRBD2. Germline CDR1 SGHTA, CDR2 FQGNSA. The CDR3 contains 15 residues. The ends lost 5 bases at V and 2 bases at J; junction bases unmatched: 8. This CDR3 reads CASSTVAGSTYEQYF. CDR3 bases: TGTGCCAGCAGCACTGTAGCGGGATCGACCTACGAGCAGTACTTC.

V and J are TRBV7-8 and TRBJ2-7; either TRBD1 or TRBD2 may supply D (5 bases each). V was pared by 2 bases and J by 0 bases, with 11 bases between. The CDR3 spans 15 residues. CDR1 is SGHVS and CDR2 is FQNEAQ in the germline V gene. As DNA, the CDR3 is TGTGCCAGCAGCTTACATCAGGGACCCTCCTACGAGCAGTACTTC. Its protein is CASSLHQGPSYEQYF. The full variable domain, with the rest looked up from reference TRBV7-8 and TRBJ2-7, is GAGVSQSPRYKVAKRGQDVALRCDPISGHVSLFWYQQALGQGPEFLTYFQNEAQLDKSGLPSDRFFAERPEGSVSTLKIQRTQQEDSAVYLCASSLHQGPSYEQYFGPGTRLTVT.

The chain recombines TRBV19 with TRBJ2-3; 7 nucleotides align to TRBD2. J was trimmed by 2 bases and V by 7 bases; bases with no gene match: 3. The CDR3 is 13 amino acids. CDR1 LNHDA and CDR2 SQIVND come from the germline V gene (reference sequence). The chain's CDR3 is CASKAGITDTQYF. For the CDR3, the DNA is TGTGCCAGTAAAGCGGGGATCACAGATACGCAGTATTTT.

This clonotype was found many times. The CDR3 DNA reads TGCAGTGCCCTAAACCCCCCAGGTCTAGCGGGGCTATACGAGCAGTACTTC. Translating it yields CSALNPPGLAGLYEQYF. The chain joins TRBV20-1 to TRBJ2-7; TRBD2 agrees at 9 bases. The germline V gene encodes CDR1 DFQATT and CDR2 SNEGSKA (reference sequence). The CDR3 totals 17 residues. With V trimmed by 6 bases and J by 4 bases, 19 bases remained unmatched.

In this sample, this clonotype turned up a few times. The chain employs TRBV7-2 and TRBJ1-1; a weak D match, TRBD1 (5 bases). The V gene's germline CDR1 is SGHTA and CDR2 FQGNSA. The V end lost 11 bases, the J end lost 6 bases, and 16 bases lay between the germline ends. CDR3 size: 12 residues. CDR3 sequence: CAVHRGGAEAFF. The CDR3 bases are TGTGCCGTCCACCGGGGGGGGGCTGAAGCTTTCTTT. The complete variable domain, with remaining parts taken from reference TRBV7-2 and TRBJ1-1, reads GAGVSQSPSNKVTEKGKDVELRCDPISGHTALYWYRQSLGQGLEFLIYFQGNSAPDKSGLPSDRFSAERTGGSVSTLTIQRTQQEDSAVYLCAVHRGGAEAFFGQGTRLTVV.

This clonotype was found a few times. The rearrangement uses TRBV27 and TRBJ1-1; unclear D gene. Trimming removed 6 bases from V and 5 bases from J, with 13 bases in between. Germline V lookup: CDR1 MNHEY, CDR2 SMNVEV (reference sequence). The CDR3 is 13 amino acids. The CDR3 region is CASSLTRLTEAFF. The CDR3 bases are TGTGCCAGCAGCCTAACGAGGTTAACTGAAGCTTTCTTT.

This clonotype was detected a few times. The chain recombines TRBV11-2 with TRBJ1-2; 10 bases are shared with TRBD1. CDR1 and CDR2 from the germline V gene are SGHAT and FQNNGV. This CDR3 region has 15 residues. Trimming took 5 bases from V and 8 from J; bases not matched to a gene: 11. CDR3 protein: CASSKPGDRGVGYTF. CDR3 DNA sequence: TGTGCCAGCAGCAAGCCCGGGGACAGGGGCGTAGGCTACACCTTC.

This clonotype was counted at least ten times. The genes are TRBV6-6 and TRBJ1-1; D possibly corresponds to TRBD1 (6 bases). V was pared by 7 bases and J by 4 bases, with 13 bases between. CDR1 is MNHNY and CDR2 is SVGAGI in the germline V gene (reference sequence). The CDR3 spans 13 residues. The CDR3 nucleotides read TGTGCCAGCACCAAGGCAGGGGCCACTGAAGCTTTCTTT. Amino acids: CASTKAGATEAFF.

The V gene is TRBV7-8, the J gene TRBJ2-5; D gene ambiguous. Trimming removed 5 bases at V and 9 bases at J, with 13 bases between. There are 12 residues in the CDR3. Germline values: CDR1 SGHVS, CDR2 FQNEAQ. The CDR3, as DNA: TGTGCCAGCAGCGAAACAGTACAGCCCCAGTACTTC. It yields the protein CASSETVQPQYF.

This sequence joins TRBV6-5 and TRBJ2-2; D might be TRBD1 or TRBD2, each matching 5 bases. CDR1 and CDR2 from the germline V gene are MNHEY and SVGAGI. Trimming cost V 2 bases and J 6 bases, with 13 bases left between them. This CDR3 comprises 15 residues. CDR3 DNA: TGTGCCAGCAGTTACGGGACCCAGGCATCCGGGGAGCTGTTTTTT. Protein sequence: CASSYGTQASGELFF.

The rearrangement links TRBV3-1 to TRBJ1-1, with a tentative D call TRBD1 (5 bases). Trimming pared 0 bases from V and 11 bases from J, leaving 10 bases between. The germline gives CDR1 LGHDT, CDR2 YNNKEL (reference sequence). This CDR3 is 12 amino acids long. As DNA, the CDR3 is TGTGCCAGCAGCCAAGAATGGGGGGGGGCTTTCTTT. Amino acid sequence: CASSQEWGGAFF.

This clonotype has more than one count but fewer than ten. The chain carries TRBV7-6 and TRBJ2-7; no definite D call. Trimming left V 3 bases short and J 4 bases short, with 13 bases between. Germline V gene sequence: CDR1 SGHVS, CDR2 FNYEAQ. The CDR3 length is 14 residues. Here the CDR3 reads CASSFGQTIYEQYF. The CDR3 DNA reads TGTGCCAGCAGCTTTGGGCAGACGATTTACGAGCAGTACTTC. Supplemented by reference TRBV7-6 and TRBJ2-7, the full variable domain reads GAGVSQSPRYKVTKRGQDVALRCDPISGHVSLYWYRQALGQGPEFLTYFNYEAQQDKSGLPNDRFSAERPEGSISTLTIQRTEQRDSAMYRCASSFGQTIYEQYFGPGTRLTVT.

V usage is TRBV20-1 and J usage is TRBJ1-2; no clear D gene. V was shortened by 4 bases and J by 6 bases, with 3 bases between the two germline ends. This CDR3 spans 9 amino acids. Germline assignment: CDR1 DFQATT and CDR2 SNEGSKA (reference sequence). CDR3 bases: TGCAGTGCTAATGATGGCTACACCTTC. Residues: CSANDGYTF.

In its sample, this clonotype was seen a few times. This chain uses TRBV7-9 with TRBJ1-1; no clear D. This CDR3 has 14 residues. Germline V lookup: CDR1 SEHNR, CDR2 FQNEAQ (reference sequence). With 6 bases removed from V and 0 bases from J, the gap between germline ends came to 11 bases. The CDR3 loop reads CASRGAAMNTEAFF. DNA for the CDR3: TGTGCCAGCAGGGGCGCGGCCATGAACACTGAAGCTTTCTTT.

V usage is TRBV20-1 and J usage is TRBJ2-1; 10 nucleotides align to TRBD2. Germline CDR1 is DFQATT and CDR2 is SNEGSKA (reference sequence). Unmatched junction bases numbered 15, after V lost 6 bases and J lost 1 base. CDR3 length: 18 residues. The CDR3 here is CSAARPSGGASSYNEQFF. The CDR3 nucleotides are TGCAGTGCCGCACGTCCCAGCGGGGGGGCCTCGTCCTACAATGAGCAGTTCTTC.

This clonotype was counted ten times or more. The chain is built from TRBV3-1 and TRBJ2-1; 9 nucleotides line up with TRBD1. The V gene's germline CDR1 is LGHDT and CDR2 YNNKEL (reference sequence). Germline trimming cut 3 bases from V and 0 bases from J; bases unmatched to any gene: 9. The CDR3 is 18 amino acids. CDR3 DNA: TGTGCCAGCAGCCAGGACCACAGGGGGCGCAGCTCCTACAATGAGCAGTTCTTC. Encoded protein: CASSQDHRGRSSYNEQFF.

V and J are TRBV9 and TRBJ2-1; D is uncertain. The CDR3 spans 15 residues. The germline V gene encodes CDR1 SGDLS and CDR2 YYNGEE. Trimming removed 0 bases at V and 1 base at J, with 8 bases between. Written as DNA, the CDR3 is TGTGCCAGCAGCGTAGCGCCTGAATCCTACAATGAGCAGTTCTTC. This codes for CASSVAPESYNEQFF.

At least ten counts were recorded for this clonotype. The chain employs TRBV11-2 and TRBJ2-5; TRBD2 agrees at 7 bases. CDR3 length: 15 amino acids. Germline V gives CDR1 SGHAT, CDR2 FQNNGV. The V gene end was trimmed by 5 bases and the J gene end by 4 bases; junction bases not matched to a gene: 10. The CDR3 is CASSPGLVTRETQYF. DNA of the CDR3: TGTGCCAGCAGCCCCGGACTAGTGACGAGAGAGACCCAGTACTTC.

The J gene is TRBJ2-1, the V gene TRBV20-1; D tentatively reads TRBD1 or TRBD2 (5 bases each). Deletions cut 0 bases from V and 4 bases from J, with 10 bases between. Germline V gene sequence: CDR1 DFQATT, CDR2 SNEGSKA (reference sequence). The CDR3 is 14 residues long. The CDR3 bases are TGCAGTGCTAGAGAAGGGGAGATGTACAATGAGCAGTTCTTC. This encodes CSAREGEMYNEQFF.

The V and J genes are TRBV9 and TRBJ2-3, with 11 bases matching TRBD2. V gave up 0 bases and J gave up 3 bases; unmatched junction bases: 9. Germline values: CDR1 SGDLS, CDR2 YYNGEE. CDR3 length: 18 amino acids. The CDR3 DNA reads as TGTGCCAGCAGCGTAGCCGGCGCGGGACTAGCGGTGACAGATACGCAGTATTTT. It translates to CASSVAGAGLAVTDTQYF.